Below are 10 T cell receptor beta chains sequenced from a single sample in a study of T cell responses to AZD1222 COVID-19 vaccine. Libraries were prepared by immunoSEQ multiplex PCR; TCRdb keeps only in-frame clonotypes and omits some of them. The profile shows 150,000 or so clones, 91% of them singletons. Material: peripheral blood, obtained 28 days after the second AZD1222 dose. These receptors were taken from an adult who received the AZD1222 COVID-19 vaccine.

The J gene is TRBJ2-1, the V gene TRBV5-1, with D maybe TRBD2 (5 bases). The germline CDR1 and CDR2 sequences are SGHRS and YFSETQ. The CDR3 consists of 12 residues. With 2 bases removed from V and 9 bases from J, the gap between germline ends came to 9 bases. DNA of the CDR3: TGCGCCAGCAGCTTCGATGCGGGTGAGCAGTTCTTC. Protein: CASSFDAGEQFF.

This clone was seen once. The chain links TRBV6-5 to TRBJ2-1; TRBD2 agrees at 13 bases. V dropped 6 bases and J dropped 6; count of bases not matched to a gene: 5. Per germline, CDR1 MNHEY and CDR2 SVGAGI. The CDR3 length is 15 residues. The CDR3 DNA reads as TGTGCCAGCAGGTCGACTAGCGGGGGGTCCAATGAGCAGTTCTTC. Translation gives CASRSTSGGSNEQFF.

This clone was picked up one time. The CDR3 nucleotides read TGTGCCAGCAGCTTAGTTGGAGTAGCAGATACGCAGTATTTT. This gives the protein CASSLVGVADTQYF. This chain connects TRBV7-9 to TRBJ2-3; D is unresolved. CDR1 and CDR2 from the germline V gene are SEHNR and FQNEAQ (reference sequence). CDR3 size: 14 residues. V lost 1 base to trimming and J lost 4 bases, with 9 bases between them.

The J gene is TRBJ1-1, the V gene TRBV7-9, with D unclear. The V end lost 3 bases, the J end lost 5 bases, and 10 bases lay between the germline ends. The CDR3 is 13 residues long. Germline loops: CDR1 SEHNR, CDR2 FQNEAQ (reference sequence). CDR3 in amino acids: CASSLEGTTEAFF. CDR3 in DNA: TGTGCCAGCAGCTTGGAGGGCACGACTGAAGCTTTCTTT.

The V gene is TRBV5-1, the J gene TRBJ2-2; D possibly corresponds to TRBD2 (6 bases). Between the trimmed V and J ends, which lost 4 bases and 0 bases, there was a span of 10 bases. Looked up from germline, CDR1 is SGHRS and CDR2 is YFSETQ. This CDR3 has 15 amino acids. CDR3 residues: CASSRRETNTGELFF. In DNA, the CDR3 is TGCGCCAGCAGCCGGCGGGAAACGAACACCGGGGAGCTGTTTTTT.

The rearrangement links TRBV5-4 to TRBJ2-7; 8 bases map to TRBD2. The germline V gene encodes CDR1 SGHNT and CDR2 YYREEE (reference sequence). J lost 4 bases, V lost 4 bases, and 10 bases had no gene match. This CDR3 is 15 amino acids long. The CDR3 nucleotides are TGTGCCAGCAGCCGGGGGGGAATTGAAGTATACGAGCAGTACTTC. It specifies CASSRGGIEVYEQYF.

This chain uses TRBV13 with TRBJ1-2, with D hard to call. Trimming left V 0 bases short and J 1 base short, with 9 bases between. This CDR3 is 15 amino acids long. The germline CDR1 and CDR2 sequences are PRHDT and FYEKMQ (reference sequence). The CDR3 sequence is CASSLGHTLNYGYTF. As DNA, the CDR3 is TGTGCCAGCAGCTTAGGTCACACCCTTAACTATGGCTACACCTTC. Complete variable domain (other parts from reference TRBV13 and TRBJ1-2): AAGVIQSPRHLIKEKRETATLKCYPIPRHDTVYWYQQGPGQDPQFLISFYEKMQSDKGSIPDRFSAQQFSDYHSELNMSSLELGDSALYFCASSLGHTLNYGYTFGSGTRLTVV.

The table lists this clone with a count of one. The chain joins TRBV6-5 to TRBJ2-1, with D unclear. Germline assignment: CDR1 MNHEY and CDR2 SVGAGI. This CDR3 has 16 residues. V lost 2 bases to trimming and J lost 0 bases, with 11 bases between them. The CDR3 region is CASSYQDPLSYNEQFF. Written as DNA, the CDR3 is TGTGCCAGCAGTTACCAGGACCCCCTCTCCTACAATGAGCAGTTCTTC.

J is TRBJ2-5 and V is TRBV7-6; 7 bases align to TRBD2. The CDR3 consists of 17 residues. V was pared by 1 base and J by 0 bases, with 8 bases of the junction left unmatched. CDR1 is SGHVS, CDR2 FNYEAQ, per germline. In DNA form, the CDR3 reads TGTGCCAGCAGCTTAGATCTCCGGGAGGCCAACCAAGAGACCCAGTACTTC. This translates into CASSLDLREANQETQYF.

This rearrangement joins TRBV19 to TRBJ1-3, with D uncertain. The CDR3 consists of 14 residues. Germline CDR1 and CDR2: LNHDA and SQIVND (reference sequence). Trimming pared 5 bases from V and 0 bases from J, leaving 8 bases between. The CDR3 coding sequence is TGTGCCAGTAGTCCCGGCCCCTCTGGAAACACCATATATTTT. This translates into CASSPGPSGNTIYF.